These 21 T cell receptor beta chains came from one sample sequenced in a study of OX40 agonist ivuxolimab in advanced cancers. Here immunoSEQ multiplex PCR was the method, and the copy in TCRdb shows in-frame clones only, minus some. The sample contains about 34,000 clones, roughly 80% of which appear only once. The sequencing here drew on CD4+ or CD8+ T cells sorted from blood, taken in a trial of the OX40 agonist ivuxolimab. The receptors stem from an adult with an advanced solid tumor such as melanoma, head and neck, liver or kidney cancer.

CDR3 residues: CASSDRDRVTEAFF. CDR3 nucleotides: TGTGCCAGCAGTGACCGGGACAGGGTCACTGAAGCTTTCTTT. This rearrangement joins TRBV2 to TRBJ1-1; 9 bases map to TRBD1. The CDR3 covers 14 residues. The germline gives CDR1 SNHLY, CDR2 FYNNEI. Trimming removed 3 bases from V and 4 bases from J; junction bases left unmatched: 3.

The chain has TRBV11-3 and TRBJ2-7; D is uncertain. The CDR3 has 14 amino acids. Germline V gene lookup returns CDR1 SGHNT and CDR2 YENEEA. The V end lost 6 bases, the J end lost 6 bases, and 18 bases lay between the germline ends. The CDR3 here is CASRLRVPTSEQYF. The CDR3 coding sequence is TGTGCCAGCAGGTTGAGAGTTCCGACCTCCGAGCAGTACTTC.

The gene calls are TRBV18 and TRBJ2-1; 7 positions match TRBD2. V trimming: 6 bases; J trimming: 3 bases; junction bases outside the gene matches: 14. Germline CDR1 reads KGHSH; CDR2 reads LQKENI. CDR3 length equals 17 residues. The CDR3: CASSPPSVGGYYNEQFF. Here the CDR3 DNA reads TGTGCCAGCTCCCCCCCGAGTGTGGGAGGGTACTACAATGAGCAGTTCTTC.

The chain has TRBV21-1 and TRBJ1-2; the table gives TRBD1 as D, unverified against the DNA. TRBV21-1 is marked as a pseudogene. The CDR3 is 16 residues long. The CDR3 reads CASPPIGQGVYYGYTF. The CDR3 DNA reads TGTGCCAGCCCCCCTATAGGGCAGGGGGTTTACTATGGCTACACCTTC.

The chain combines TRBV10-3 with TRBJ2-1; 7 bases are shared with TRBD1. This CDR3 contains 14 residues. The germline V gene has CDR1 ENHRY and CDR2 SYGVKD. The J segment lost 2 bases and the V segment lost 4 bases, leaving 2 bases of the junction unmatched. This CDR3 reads CAISGTGTYNEQFF. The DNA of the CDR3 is TGTGCCATCAGTGGGACAGGAACCTACAATGAGCAGTTCTTC.

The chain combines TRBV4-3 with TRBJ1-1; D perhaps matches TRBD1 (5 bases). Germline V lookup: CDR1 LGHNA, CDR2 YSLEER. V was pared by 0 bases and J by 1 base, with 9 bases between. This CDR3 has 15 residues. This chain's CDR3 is CASSQDQRGNTEAFF. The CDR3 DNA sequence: TGCGCCAGCAGCCAAGATCAAAGGGGGAACACTGAAGCTTTCTTT.

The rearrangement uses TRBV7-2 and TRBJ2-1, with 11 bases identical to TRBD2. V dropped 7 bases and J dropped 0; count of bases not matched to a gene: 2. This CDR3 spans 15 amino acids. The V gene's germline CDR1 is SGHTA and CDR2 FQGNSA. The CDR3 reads CASTTSGDSYNEQFF. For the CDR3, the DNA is TGTGCCAGCACGACTAGCGGGGACTCCTACAATGAGCAGTTCTTC.

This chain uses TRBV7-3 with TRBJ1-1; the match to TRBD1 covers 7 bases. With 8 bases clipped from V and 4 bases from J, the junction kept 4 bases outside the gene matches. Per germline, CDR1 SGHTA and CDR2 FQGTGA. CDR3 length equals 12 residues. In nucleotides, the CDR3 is TGTGCCAGCGGTAGGGACAGCACTGAAGCTTTCTTT. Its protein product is CASGRDSTEAFF.

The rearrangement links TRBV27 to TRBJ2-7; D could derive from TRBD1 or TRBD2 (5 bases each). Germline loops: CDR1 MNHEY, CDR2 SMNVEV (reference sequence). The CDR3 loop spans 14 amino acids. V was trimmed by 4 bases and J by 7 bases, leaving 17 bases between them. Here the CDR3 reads CASSWDGGSTEQYF. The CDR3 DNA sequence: TGTGCCAGCAGTTGGGACGGAGGCTCCACTGAGCAGTACTTC.

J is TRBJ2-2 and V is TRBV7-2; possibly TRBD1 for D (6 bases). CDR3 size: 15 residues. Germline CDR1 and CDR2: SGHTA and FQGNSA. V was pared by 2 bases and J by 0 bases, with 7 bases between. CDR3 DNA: TGTGCCAGCAGCTTAAGGACAGCGAACACCGGGGAGCTGTTTTTT. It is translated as CASSLRTANTGELFF.

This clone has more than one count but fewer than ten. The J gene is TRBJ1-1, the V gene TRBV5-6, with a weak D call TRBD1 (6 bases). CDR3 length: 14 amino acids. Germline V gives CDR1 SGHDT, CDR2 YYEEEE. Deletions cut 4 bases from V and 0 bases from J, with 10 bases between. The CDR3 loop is CASSPGHLNTEAFF. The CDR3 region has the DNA TGTGCCAGCAGCCCGGGACACCTGAACACTGAAGCTTTCTTT. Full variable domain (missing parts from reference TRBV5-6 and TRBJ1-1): DAGVTQSPTHLIKTRGQQVTLRCSPKSGHDTVSWYQQALGQGPQFIFQYYEEEERQRGNFPDRFSGHQFPNYSSELNVNALLLGDSALYLCASSPGHLNTEAFFGQGTRLTVV.

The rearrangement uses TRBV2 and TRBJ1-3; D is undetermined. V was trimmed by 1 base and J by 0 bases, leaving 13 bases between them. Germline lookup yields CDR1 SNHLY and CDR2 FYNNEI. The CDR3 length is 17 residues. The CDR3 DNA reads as TGTGCCAGCAGTGAAGACGGGCAGGCCCGCTCTGGAAACACCATATATTTT. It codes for CASSEDGQARSGNTIYF.

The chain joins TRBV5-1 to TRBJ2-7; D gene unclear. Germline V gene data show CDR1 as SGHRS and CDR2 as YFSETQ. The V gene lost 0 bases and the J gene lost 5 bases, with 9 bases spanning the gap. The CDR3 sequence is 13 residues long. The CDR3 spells CASSLGVRDEQYF. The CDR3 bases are TGCGCCAGCAGCTTGGGGGTAAGAGACGAGCAGTACTTC.

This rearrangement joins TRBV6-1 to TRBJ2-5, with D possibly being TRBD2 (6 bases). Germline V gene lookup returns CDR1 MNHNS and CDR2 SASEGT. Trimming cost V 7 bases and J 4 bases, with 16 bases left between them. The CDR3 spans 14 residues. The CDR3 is CASTPMGGRETQYF. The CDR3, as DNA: TGTGCCAGCACCCCCATGGGGGGTAGAGAGACCCAGTACTTC.

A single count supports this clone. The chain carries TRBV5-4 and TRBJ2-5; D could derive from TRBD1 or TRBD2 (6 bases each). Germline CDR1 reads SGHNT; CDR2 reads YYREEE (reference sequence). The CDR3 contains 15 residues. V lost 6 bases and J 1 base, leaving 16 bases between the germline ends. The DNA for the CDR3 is TGTGCCAGCACCCTAAACGGGGGCCTCCAAGAGACCCAGTACTTC. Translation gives CASTLNGGLQETQYF.

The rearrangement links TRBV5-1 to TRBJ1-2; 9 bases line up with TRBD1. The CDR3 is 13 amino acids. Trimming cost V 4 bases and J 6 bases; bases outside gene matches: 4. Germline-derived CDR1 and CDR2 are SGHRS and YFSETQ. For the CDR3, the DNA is TGCGCCAGCAGCGAACAGGGGGCGCATGGCTACACCTTC. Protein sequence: CASSEQGAHGYTF.

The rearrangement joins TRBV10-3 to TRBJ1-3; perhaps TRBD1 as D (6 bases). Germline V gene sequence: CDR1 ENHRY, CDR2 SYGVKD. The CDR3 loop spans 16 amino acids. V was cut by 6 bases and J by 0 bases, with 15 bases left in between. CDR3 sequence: CAIRVAGQPSGNTIYF. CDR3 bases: TGTGCCATCAGGGTGGCCGGACAGCCCTCTGGAAACACCATATATTTT.

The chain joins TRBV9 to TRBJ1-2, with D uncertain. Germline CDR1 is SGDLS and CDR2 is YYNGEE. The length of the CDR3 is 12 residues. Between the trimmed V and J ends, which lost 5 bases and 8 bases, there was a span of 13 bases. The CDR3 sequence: CASRPGIGGYTF. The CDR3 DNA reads TGTGCCAGCAGACCAGGAATAGGCGGCTACACCTTC.

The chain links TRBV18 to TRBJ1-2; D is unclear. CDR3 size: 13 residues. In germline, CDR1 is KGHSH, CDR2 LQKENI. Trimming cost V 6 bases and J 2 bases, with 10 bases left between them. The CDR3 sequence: CASSGQDNYGYTF. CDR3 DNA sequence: TGTGCCAGCTCCGGGCAGGACAACTATGGCTACACCTTC.

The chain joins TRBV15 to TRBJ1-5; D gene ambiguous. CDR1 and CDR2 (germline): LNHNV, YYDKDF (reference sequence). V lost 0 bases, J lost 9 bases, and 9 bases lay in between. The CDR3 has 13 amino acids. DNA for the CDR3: TGTGCCACCAGCAGAGAGGGGTTGGCGCCCCAGCATTTT. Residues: CATSREGLAPQHF.

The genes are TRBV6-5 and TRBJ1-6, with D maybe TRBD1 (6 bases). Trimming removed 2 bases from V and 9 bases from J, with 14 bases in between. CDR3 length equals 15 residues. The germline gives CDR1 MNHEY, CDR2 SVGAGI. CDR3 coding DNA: TGTGCCAGCAGTTACGTGGGGGCGCGGAGTTCACCCCTCCACTTT. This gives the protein CASSYVGARSSPLHF.